The TCR beta chain described here comes from a study of CD8 T cells in Susac syndrome. The sequenced target, TCR beta, came from blood CD8+ and CD4+ T cells. FACS enriched CD8+ TEMRA cells, while bulk CD8+ and CD4+ were negatively isolated. With 2 bases clipped from V and 0 bases from J, the junction kept 7 bases outside the gene matches. CDR1 is KGHDR and CDR2 is SFDVKD in the germline V gene. This CDR3 contains 17 residues. As for this clonotype: The antigen is undetermined.

Whole-study findings and limits: It was acknowledged in the study that its TCR sequencing and HLA analysis involved a relatively small number of individuals.

The RNA input was about 0.5 to 1 ug, and it was reverse transcribed with random hexamers. An immunoSEQ multiplex PCR generated amplified TCR beta CDR3 products spanning 54 Vbeta and 13 Jbeta. TCRdb passed the immunoSEQ multiplex PCR reads through MiXCR, listing each CDR3 protein once. The repertoire holds around 170,000 distinct CDR3 sequences, with approximately 90% as singletons. V is TRBV24-1 and J is TRBJ1-1, with TRBD1 matching over 8 bases. This receptor was taken from a human donor in good health. The specimen was CD4+ T cells from PBMCs. The CDR3 protein is CATSDSSRTGLNTEAFF. The CDR3 nucleotides are TGTGCCACCAGTGATTCTTCCAGGACAGGGTTGAACACTGAAGCTTTCTTT.